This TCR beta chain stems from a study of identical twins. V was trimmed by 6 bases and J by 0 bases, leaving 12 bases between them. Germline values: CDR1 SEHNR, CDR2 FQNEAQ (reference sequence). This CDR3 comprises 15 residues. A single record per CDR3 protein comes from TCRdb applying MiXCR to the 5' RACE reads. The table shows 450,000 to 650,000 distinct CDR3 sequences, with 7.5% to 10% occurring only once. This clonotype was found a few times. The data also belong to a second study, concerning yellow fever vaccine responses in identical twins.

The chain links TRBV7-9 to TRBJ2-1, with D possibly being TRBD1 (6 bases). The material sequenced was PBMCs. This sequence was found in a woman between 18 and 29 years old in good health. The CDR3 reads CASRSGQTSYNEQFF. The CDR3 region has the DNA TGTGCCAGCAGATCCGGACAGACCTCCTACAATGAGCAGTTCTTC.